This T cell receptor (beta chain) derives from a study of siplizumab effects on memory and regulatory T cells. The study's findings and limits: The Treg-derived share of mappable alloreactive CD4+ clones averaged 68.8% with siplizumab and around 26% in controls.

Assaying covered 75,000 to 100,000 TCR templates per sample. Sequencing was performed with immunoSEQ multiplex PCR; in TCRdb, only in-frame clones are kept and a portion is missing. The sample lists about 100,000 clones, 94% occurring once. Turning to this clone: The antigen remains unidentified.

The sequence was obtained from a human donor in good health. Sequencing input: Tregs sorted from blood.

The CDR3 DNA reads as TGCGCCAGCAGCCAAGATCCAAGGGGGGTCGGGCCCAGGGTAGAAGCTTTCTTT. Its protein is CASSQDPRGVGPRVEAFF. The chain is built from TRBV4-1 and TRBJ1-1; tentative D call: TRBD1 (6 bases). The length of the CDR3 is 18 residues. Trimming took off 0 bases at V and 8 bases at J, with 25 bases between the two ends. CDR1 MGHRA and CDR2 YSYEKL come from the germline V gene.